This T cell receptor beta chain was captured by sequencing in a study of T cell repertoires in cytomegalovirus infection. Turning to the study itself: A matching HLA type, together with CMV infection, was signaled by public TCR beta signatures.

Via MiXCR, TCRdb re-called the reads, giving one row per CDR3 protein. The profile shows around 210,000 distinct CDR3 sequences, about 7% of them singletons. The sample holds many counts of this clonotype. Its antigen is not known. Overall study findings and caveats: Summed frequency of public TCR beta families distinguished CMV carriers with the relevant HLA. Dominating the ex vivo response were TCR beta clonotypes that were CMV-specific and HLA-C-restricted.

This clonotype was obtained from a human donor in good health (CMV status not recorded). Some clones in this sample may be carry-over from other donors' samples. Specimen: PBMCs.

CDR3 DNA sequence: TGTGCCAGCAGCTTTACCCCGGACAGGGTGAGGGAGCAGTACTTC. Residues: CASSFTPDRVREQYF. The chain links TRBV11-2 to TRBJ2-7; TRBD1 matches at 8 bases. CDR1 SGHAT and CDR2 FQNNGV come from the germline V gene. The CDR3 sequence is 15 residues long. V shed 3 bases and J 7 bases; nucleotides not matched to a gene: 11.